This T cell receptor (beta chain) was sequenced in a study of beta chain features in type 1 diabetes. Across the whole study: Healthy donors resembled patients in age, gender and cell yields. Over 85,000,000 sorted cells were examined across all samples. Points from the study as a whole: TCRB CDR3s were moderately but significantly shorter in Type 1 diabetes patients in all four CD4+ subsets.

What was sequenced were expressed TCRB transcripts, since all of the isolated RNA had been reverse transcribed. Assay used: immunoSEQ multiplex PCR; TCRdb lists only in-frame clones, some missing. The sample carries 350,000 to 450,000 clones, over 9.5% recorded once. CD4+ cells of the naive, central memory, regulatory and stem cell-like memory types were sorted via CD45RO/CCR7/CD25/CD127/CD95/CD27. Each of the sorted populations had a purity greater than 98%. The sample holds a few counts of this clone. The target antigen is unknown. The sample has other DNA sequences that encode this CDR3 too. V lost 2 bases, J lost 3 bases, and 9 bases lay in between. The CDR3 covers 14 residues. Germline CDR1 and CDR2: SGHTA and FQGTGA.

The sample comprised naive CD4+ T cells from blood. The source is a woman younger than 35 with type 1 diabetes. The J gene is TRBJ2-3, the V gene TRBV7-3; no reliable D call. The CDR3 DNA is TGTGCCAGCAGCTTAGGCCAGCGAACAGATACGCAGTATTTT. Its protein product is CASSLGQRTDTQYF.